This entry features one TCR beta chain sequence. The data originate from a study of cytomegalovirus exposure and HLA in healthy donors. Per germline, CDR1 SGHNT and CDR2 YYREEE (reference sequence). V dropped 2 bases and J dropped 8; count of bases not matched to a gene: 7. The CDR3 runs 14 residues. Primers: 60 Vbeta forward and 13 Jbeta reverse. The repertoire was sequenced with immunoSEQ multiplex PCR; TCRdb's copy has only in-frame clones and lacks some. In the table there are about 110,000 clones, around 80% of which are singletons. This TCR was recovered from a man aged 35 to 55 in good health and CMV-seronegative. Sequenced sample: PBMCs. V gene TRBV5-4 combines with J gene TRBJ1-2; 9 bases map to TRBD1. CDR3 protein: CASSFNRGQDGYTF. In DNA, the CDR3 is TGTGCCAGCAGCTTCAACAGGGGGCAGGACGGCTACACCTTC.